Each of the 7 T cell receptor beta chains below was sequenced from the same sample in a study of shared clonotypes between healthy human individuals. Using immunoSEQ multiplex PCR, the repertoire was profiled, and TCRdb retains in-frame clones only, with some absent. The sample contains about 510,000 clones, almost 97% of which appear only once. Sequenced material: naive CD4+ T cells sorted from blood. Subset defined: CD45RA+ positively selected. These receptor sequences come from a woman in her twenties or thirties in good health.

This chain links TRBV29-1 with TRBJ2-2, with 10 bases fitting TRBD2. Trimming removed 4 bases from V and 5 bases from J; junction bases left unmatched: 7. CDR3 length: 15 residues. The germline V gene has CDR1 SQVTM and CDR2 ANQGSEA. The CDR3 DNA follows: TGCAGCGTTGGATCGCTAGCGGGAGAAACCGGGGAGCTGTTTTTT. The encoded protein is CSVGSLAGETGELFF.

This clone was found a few times. The chain recombines TRBV19 with TRBJ1-5; 7 bases are a match to TRBD1. This CDR3 has 14 amino acids. Losses at the gene ends were 5 bases for V and 7 bases for J; bases not matched to a gene: 8. CDR1 is LNHDA, CDR2 SQIVND, per germline (reference sequence). The CDR3 loop is CASSEGAVMQPQHF. The CDR3 DNA follows: TGTGCCAGTAGTGAGGGGGCCGTCATGCAGCCCCAGCATTTT.

This clone has a handful of counts. V usage is TRBV27 and J usage is TRBJ1-3; no definite D call. The V end was cut by 10 bases, the J end by 4 bases, with 14 bases between. Germline CDR1 MNHEY, CDR2 SMNVEV (reference sequence). This CDR3 is built from 13 residues. For the CDR3, the DNA is TGTGCCACCGCCCCCTGGAACGGAAACACCATATATTTT. Encoded protein: CATAPWNGNTIYF.

V usage is TRBV10-3 and J usage is TRBJ2-7; D unresolved. Germline V gene lookup returns CDR1 ENHRY and CDR2 SYGVKD. This CDR3 has 9 residues. Trimming stripped 8 bases from V and 6 bases from J, with 5 bases between. The chain's CDR3 is CAIGREQYF. CDR3 coding DNA: TGTGCCATCGGTCGCGAGCAGTACTTC.

V usage is TRBV7-2 and J usage is TRBJ2-3; D is uncertain. CDR3 length equals 12 residues. Germline V gives CDR1 SGHTA, CDR2 FQGNSA. V lost 2 bases, J lost 7 bases, and 7 bases lay in between. The CDR3 is CASSLLLYTQYF. The CDR3 DNA reads TGTGCCAGCAGCTTACTACTTTATACGCAGTATTTT.

The chain joins TRBV4-1 to TRBJ2-7, with D possibly matching TRBD2 (6 bases). The V end was cut by 0 bases, the J end by 3 bases, with 12 bases between. Germline V gene sequence: CDR1 MGHRA, CDR2 YSYEKL. This CDR3 contains 15 residues. CDR3 nucleotides: TGCGCCAGCAGCCAAGATTGGGCGGGGTACTACGAGCAGTACTTC. Protein: CASSQDWAGYYEQYF.

The V gene is TRBV28, the J gene TRBJ2-5; D possibly corresponds to TRBD2 (5 bases). The DNA matches TRBJ2-7 better at its end, which makes the J call doubtful. The CDR3 is 13 amino acids. Germline V gene lookup returns CDR1 MDHEN and CDR2 SYDVKM. The DNA for the CDR3 is TGTGCCGGTAGCGACACGGAGTATTACGAGCAGTACTTC. Residues: CAGSDTEYYEQYF.